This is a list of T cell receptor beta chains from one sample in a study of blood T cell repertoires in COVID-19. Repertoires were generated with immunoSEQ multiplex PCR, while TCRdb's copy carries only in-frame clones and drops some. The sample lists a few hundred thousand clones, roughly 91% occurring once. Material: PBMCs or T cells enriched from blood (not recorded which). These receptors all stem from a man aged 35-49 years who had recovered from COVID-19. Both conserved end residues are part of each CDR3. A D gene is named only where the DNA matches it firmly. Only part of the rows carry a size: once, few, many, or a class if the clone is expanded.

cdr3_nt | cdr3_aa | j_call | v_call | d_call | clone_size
TGCGCCAGCAGCGCCCGACTAGCTACGACGCAGTACTTC | CASSARLATTQYF | TRBJ2-7 | TRBV4-3 | TRBD2 | NA
TGTGCCAGTACCACCCCCCCCGGACAGGGGTTCGCGGGGGCCAACGTCCTGACTTTC | CASTTPPGQGFAGANVLTF | TRBJ2-6 | TRBV19 | TRBD1 | NA
TGTGCCTGGAGTGCGGTCGGCTCCTACGAGCAGTACTTC | CAWSAVGSYEQYF | TRBJ2-7 | TRBV30 | NA | NA
TGTGCCAGCAGTAAAAGGACAGGGGGTCAGCCCCAGCATTTT | CASSKRTGGQPQHF | TRBJ1-5 | TRBV6-5 | TRBD1 | NA
TGTGCCAGCAGTTACTCGATGCAGGTGGACTACGAGCAGTACTTC | CASSYSMQVDYEQYF | TRBJ2-7 | TRBV6-5 | NA | NA
TGTGCCAGCAGCTTTGCTGATCGGGACAGGGGGATCCTTGAGCAGTTCTTC | CASSFADRDRGILEQFF | TRBJ2-1 | TRBV12-1 | NA | NA
TGTGCCAGCAGGAAAGATTTGGGGGAGGTGGTCACTGAAGCTTTCTTT | CASRKDLGEVVTEAFF | TRBJ1-1 | TRBV5-6 | NA | NA
TGTGCCAGCAGACCCGCCCCCCGACAGCCTAACTATGGCTACACCTTC | CASRPAPRQPNYGYTF | TRBJ1-2 | TRBV11-2 | NA | NA
TGTGCCAGCACTTGGACAGGGAACACTGAAGCTTTCTTT | CASTWTGNTEAFF | TRBJ1-1 | TRBV2 | TRBD1 | NA
TGTGCCAGCAGTGACACAGGGGGGTTTATCAATTCACCCCTCCACTTT | CASSDTGGFINSPLHF | TRBJ1-6 | TRBV6-4 | TRBD1 | NA
TGTGCCAGCTCACCTCAGGACAGGACCCAGTACTTC | CASSPQDRTQYF | TRBJ2-5 | TRBV18 | NA | NA
TGCGCCAGCAGCCAAGAACCTCAGGGTTTTTATGAAAAACTGTTTTTT | CASSQEPQGFYEKLFF | TRBJ1-4 | TRBV4-1 | NA | NA
TGTGCCAGCAGGAGTTTGGGACAGTTTGAAGCTTTCTTT | CASRSLGQFEAFF | TRBJ1-1 | TRBV2 | TRBD1 | NA
TGTGCCAGCGACTCGGGACTCCTCGATGAGCAGTTCTTC | CASDSGLLDEQFF | TRBJ2-1 | TRBV6-6 | NA | NA
TGTGCCAGCAGCTTAGAGGGGGCCCATAATTCACCCCTCCACTTT | CASSLEGAHNSPLHF | TRBJ1-6 | TRBV6-5 | TRBD1 | NA
TGCAGCGTTGAATCCGGACAGGGGCTGGAGACCCAGTACTTC | CSVESGQGLETQYF | TRBJ2-5 | TRBV29-1 | TRBD1 | NA
TGTGCCAGCAGCTTAACCGCGGGGCCCCCCGGGGAGCTGTTTTTT | CASSLTAGPPGELFF | TRBJ2-2 | TRBV7-3 | NA | NA
TGTGCCAGTAGTATCCGACAGGGGATCGCTAATGAAAAACTGTTTTTT | CASSIRQGIANEKLFF | TRBJ1-4 | TRBV19 | TRBD1 | NA
TGTGCCAGTAGTACCCGACAGGGATTGGTGTTTTTT | CASSTRQGLVFF | TRBJ2-2 | TRBV19 | TRBD1 | NA
TGTGCCAGCAGCCCCTACACAGGGCTAGACTATGGCTACACCTTC | CASSPYTGLDYGYTF | TRBJ1-2 | TRBV7-2 | NA | NA
TGCAGCGTTCTTCAGGGAAGCTCCTACAATGAGCAGTTCTTC | CSVLQGSSYNEQFF | TRBJ2-1 | TRBV29-1 | NA | once
TGCGCCAGCAGCTTCGACAGGTCTGGAAACACCATATATTTT | CASSFDRSGNTIYF | TRBJ1-3 | TRBV5-1 | NA | NA
TGTGCCAGCAGCACTCTGGGGGCAAGTGGGGCCAACGTCCTGACTTTC | CASSTLGASGANVLTF | TRBJ2-6 | TRBV27 | NA | NA
TGTGCCAGCAGCTTAGAAGGACAGGGGGCCTTCACAGATACGCAGTATTTT | CASSLEGQGAFTDTQYF | TRBJ2-3 | TRBV11-3 | TRBD1 | NA
TGTGCCAGCGGGGGGAATCAGCCCCAGCATTTT | CASGGNQPQHF | TRBJ1-5 | TRBV19 | NA | NA
TGTGCCAGCAGCTTGTTTCCAGGGGCCACCTACGAGCAGTACTTC | CASSLFPGATYEQYF | TRBJ2-7 | TRBV5-8 | NA | NA